The 10 T cell receptor beta chains below were found in one sample sequenced in a study of T cells in Graves' hyperthyroidism and ophthalmopathy. Amplification targeted TCR beta CDR3 regions from RNA transcripts. During a first-round RT-PCR of the TCR CDR3, the HTBI primer set was used. One entry per CDR3 protein results from TCRdb running MiXCR on the multiplex PCR reads. The sample lists 600,000 to 650,000 distinct CDR3 sequences; around 15% were seen once. Sequencing input: blood. The receptors shown here come from a woman in her twenties or thirties with Graves' hyperthyroidism.

This clonotype was counted between two and nine times. The rearrangement uses TRBV13 and TRBJ2-4; 7 bases are shared with TRBD2. V shed 0 bases, J shed 7 bases, and the junction held 3 bases outside the gene matches. Germline V gene sequence: CDR1 PRHDT, CDR2 FYEKMQ (reference sequence). CDR3 size: 14 residues. The CDR3 loop reads CASSLGGRGNIQYF. The CDR3 nucleotides read TGTGCCAGCAGCTTAGGAGGGCGGGGGAACATTCAGTACTTC.

The V call is TRBV7-6, the J call TRBJ2-1; the match to TRBD1 covers 7 bases. Germline V CDR1 and CDR2: SGHVS, FNYEAQ. This CDR3 is built from 17 residues. V was clipped by 1 base and J by 2 bases; unmatched bases: 8. Here the CDR3 DNA reads TGTGCCAGCAGCTTAGTAGGGGGACAGAATCCCTACAATGAGCAGTTCTTC. It codes for CASSLVGGQNPYNEQFF.

This clonotype has at least ten counts. The rearrangement links TRBV28 to TRBJ2-5; 13 bases fit TRBD2. The CDR3 spans 14 residues. Germline V CDR1 and CDR2: MDHEN, SYDVKM. With V trimmed by 6 bases and J by 4 bases, 2 bases remained unmatched. In nucleotides, the CDR3 is TGTGCCAGCAGACTAGCGGGAGGGGCAGAGACCCAGTACTTC. It encodes CASRLAGGAETQYF.

V is TRBV30 and J is TRBJ1-1; D might be TRBD1 (5 bases). V lost 4 bases and J lost 1, with 10 bases in between. Germline CDR1 is GTSNPN and CDR2 is SVGIG (reference sequence). The CDR3 sequence is 13 residues long. The CDR3 protein is CAWNQGPNTEAFF. CDR3 in DNA: TGTGCCTGGAATCAGGGCCCGAACACTGAAGCTTTCTTT.

The chain combines TRBV5-1 with TRBJ1-4, with D tentatively TRBD1 (6 bases). V was shortened by 2 bases and J by 3 bases, with 11 bases between the two germline ends. Germline CDR1 SGHRS, CDR2 YFSETQ. The CDR3 runs 15 residues. CDR3 DNA sequence: TGCGCCAGCAGCTTTAACAGGGTTTCTAATGAAAAACTGTTTTTT. It specifies CASSFNRVSNEKLFF.

There are many counts of this clonotype. The chain links TRBV20-1 to TRBJ2-1, with a tentative D call TRBD2 (5 bases). This CDR3 has 15 amino acids. Between the trimmed V and J ends, which lost 0 bases and 0 bases, there was a span of 9 bases. Germline assignment: CDR1 DFQATT and CDR2 SNEGSKA (reference sequence). The CDR3: CSARDLGISYNEQFF. The CDR3 DNA reads TGCAGTGCTAGAGATCTCGGGATCTCCTACAATGAGCAGTTCTTC.

This clonotype was seen repeatedly, ten times or more. The V and J genes are TRBV2 and TRBJ2-3, with D perhaps TRBD1 or TRBD2 (5 bases each). The CDR3 runs to 15 residues. V was cut by 5 bases and J by 0 bases, with 12 bases left in between. Germline values: CDR1 SNHLY, CDR2 FYNNEI. The CDR3: CASSSEGRSTDTQYF. CDR3 nucleotides: TGTGCCAGCAGTTCCGAGGGACGTAGCACAGATACGCAGTATTTT.

V usage is TRBV30 and J usage is TRBJ1-6; D uncertain. Germline loops: CDR1 GTSNPN, CDR2 SVGIG (reference sequence). The length of the CDR3 is 15 residues. With 3 bases removed from V and 3 bases from J, the gap between germline ends came to 12 bases. CDR3 DNA: TGTGCCTGGAGGTCGGCAGGCCTCTATAATTCACCCCTCCACTTT. Protein: CAWRSAGLYNSPLHF. The full variable domain, its missing parts supplied by reference TRBV30 and TRBJ1-6, is SQTIHQWPATLVQPVGSPLSLECTVEGTSNPNLYWYRQAAGRGLQLLFYSVGIGQISSEVPQNLSASRPQDRQFILSSKKLLLSDSGFYLCAWRSAGLYNSPLHFGNGTRLTVT.

The chain is built from TRBV11-2 and TRBJ2-2, with D perhaps matching TRBD1 (5 bases). V lost 5 bases, J lost 4 bases, and 11 bases lay in between. The CDR3 runs to 14 residues. From germline, CDR1 is SGHAT and CDR2 FQNNGV. The CDR3 is CASSVIGATGELFF. CDR3 coding DNA: TGTGCCAGCAGCGTAATAGGGGCCACCGGGGAGCTGTTTTTT. The full variable domain, rest sourced from reference TRBV11-2 and TRBJ2-2, is EAGVAQSPRYKIIEKRQSVAFWCNPISGHATLYWYQQILGQGPKLLIQFQNNGVVDDSQLPKDRFSAERLKGVDSTLKIQPAKLEDSAVYLCASSVIGATGELFFGEGSRLTVL.

This clonotype occurred many times. The V gene is TRBV3-1, the J gene TRBJ2-1; 11 bases agree with TRBD2. Germline lookup yields CDR1 LGHDT and CDR2 YNNKEL (reference sequence). The trim removed 5 bases at V and 4 bases at J, leaving 4 bases unmatched. This CDR3 spans 15 amino acids. CDR3 protein: CASSALAGGYNEQFF. CDR3 DNA sequence: TGTGCCAGCAGCGCCCTAGCGGGAGGATACAATGAGCAGTTCTTC.